This is a list of T cell receptor beta chains from one sample in a study of T-cell memory formation after mild COVID-19. TCRdb re-called the 5' RACE reads with MiXCR, one entry per CDR3 protein. The repertoire holds around 500,000 distinct CDR3 sequences, with 18% as singletons. The material sequenced was PBMCs or a T cell subset sorted from them (not recorded which). The receptors originated from an adult woman who had mild COVID-19 (a few samples of this study predate the infection). Cell type and time point are not known. CDR3s include the opening cysteine and the closing phenylalanine or tryptophan. Fields, in order: J gene, D gene, clone size, V gene, CDR3 DNA, CDR3 protein. The D gene is left open where the match is weak. Clone size appears in some rows only: once, few, many, or a class for an expanded clone.

TRBJ2-7 TRBD2 NA TRBV7-8 TGTGCCAGCAGCTTCGAGACTAGCGGGAGTTACAACTCCTACGAGCAGTACTTC CASSFETSGSYNSYEQYF
TRBJ1-2 NA few TRBV27 TGTGCCAGCAGTCATTTGGGGGGTAACTATGGCTACACCTTC CASSHLGGNYGYTF
TRBJ2-7 NA NA TRBV5-6 TGTGCCAGCAGCCCCACCAACTCTGTTTACGAGCAGTACTTC CASSPTNSVYEQYF
TRBJ1-1 NA few TRBV27 TGTGCCAGCAGTTTATCGAAGGGAGGGTCTGAAGCTTTCTTT CASSLSKGGSEAFF
TRBJ1-5 NA few TRBV19 TGTGCCAGTCGGGGGGGCCTGGGACAGCCCCAGCATTTT CASRGGLGQPQHF
TRBJ1-1 NA many TRBV18 TGTGCCAGCTCACCCGCGACAGCGAACACTGAAGCTTTCTTT CASSPATANTEAFF
TRBJ1-2 NA NA TRBV19 TGTGCCACGACACCTAGAACAGGGACCACTGGCTACACCTTC CATTPRTGTTGYTF
TRBJ1-1 TRBD1 NA TRBV5-1 TGCGCCAGCAGCTTGGTGTACAGGGGAGGAAACACTGAAGCTTTCTTT CASSLVYRGGNTEAFF
TRBJ2-1 TRBD1 few TRBV24-1 TGTGCCACCAGTCAGTGGGGACAGGGGAATGAGCAGTTCTTC CATSQWGQGNEQFF
TRBJ2-6 NA NA TRBV6-2/TRBV6-3 TGTGCCAGCAGTTACTCCATTTGGAAGAGCTCTGGGGCCAACGTCCTGACTTTC CASSYSIWKSSGANVLTF
TRBJ1-1 NA NA TRBV19 TGTGCCAGTAGTATAGATCAAAAGGGGATGAACACTGAAGCTTTCTTT CASSIDQKGMNTEAFF
TRBJ1-3 TRBD1 few TRBV4-2 TGTGCCAGCAGCCAAGAGGGGGTGGGACAGCGGTCTGGAAACACCATATATTTT CASSQEGVGQRSGNTIYF
TRBJ1-1 NA NA TRBV2 TGTGCCAGCAAACCGCCGGGGTTCGTGGCTTTCTTT CASKPPGFVAFF
TRBJ1-5 NA NA TRBV4-1 TGCGCCAGCAGCCAAGAGGGCCTTCCCGGGAATCAGCCCCAGCATTTT CASSQEGLPGNQPQHF
TRBJ1-4 NA few TRBV10-3 TGTGCCATCAGTGAGAACCCGAGTTTGGCTAATGAAAAACTGTTTTTT CAISENPSLANEKLFF
TRBJ2-1 NA few TRBV9 TGTGCCAGCAGCGTAGGAGCGGAAAGCTCCTACAATGAGCAGTTCTTC CASSVGAESSYNEQFF
TRBJ2-1 NA many TRBV7-6 TGTGCCAGCAGTGGGCAGCAGTACAATGAGCAGTTCTTC CASSGQQYNEQFF
TRBJ2-7 NA NA TRBV10-3 TGTGCCATCAGTGTAGGGGAGACCTACGAGCAGTACTTC CAISVGETYEQYF
TRBJ1-1 NA NA TRBV9 TGTGCCAGCGGGGGTTGGCCGAGGAACACTGAAGCTTTCTTT CASGGWPRNTEAFF
TRBJ2-7 NA many TRBV4-2 TGTGCCAGCAGCCGTGACTCCGGGCCCTACGAGCAGTACTTC CASSRDSGPYEQYF
TRBJ2-1 TRBD2 few TRBV27 TGTGCCAGCAGTTTAGGTTCGGCTAGCGGGAGAGAATTTTCCTACAATGAGCAGTTCTTC CASSLGSASGREFSYNEQFF
TRBJ2-1 TRBD1 few TRBV19 TGTGCCAGTAGTATCCCGGGACAGGGGCTCAATGAGCAGTTCTTC CASSIPGQGLNEQFF
TRBJ1-6 NA NA TRBV4-3 TGCGCCAGCAGCCAAGCGCTCCAGGAGCCCCTCCACTTT CASSQALQEPLHF
TRBJ2-7 TRBD2 NA TRBV5-4 TGTGCCAGCAGCTTGGGTGGGAGGGCTATCTCTCGGGCCGACGAGCAGTACTTC CASSLGGRAISRADEQYF
TRBJ2-3 TRBD1 few TRBV24-1 TGTGCCACCAGTGATTCGTACAGGGGCACAGCGGATACGCAGTATTTT CATSDSYRGTADTQYF
TRBJ2-2 TRBD2 NA TRBV12-3/TRBV12-4 TGTGCCAGCAGTCCGACTAGCGGGACTCGGGGGAACACCGGGGAGCTGTTTTTT CASSPTSGTRGNTGELFF
TRBJ1-1 TRBD1 few TRBV5-6 TGTGCCAGCAGCTCAGCGAGGTGGGGACAGGGACGCCTGAACACTGAAGCTTTCTTT CASSSARWGQGRLNTEAFF
TRBJ1-4 TRBD1 many TRBV5-1 TGCGCCAGCAGCTTGAGGTCAGGGGGCGTCGAAAAACTGTTTTTT CASSLRSGGVEKLFF
TRBJ2-1 NA NA TRBV10-3 TGTGCCATCAGGTCATCTAGTGGTTTGGGAAGCAATGAGCAGTTCTTC CAIRSSSGLGSNEQFF
TRBJ1-1 NA few TRBV9 TGTGCCAGCAGGGCTCCGGGTCTGCCTGCTTTCTTT CASRAPGLPAFF
TRBJ1-1 NA NA TRBV24-1 TGTGCCACCAGTGATTTGCGGTCCACTGAAGCTTTCTTT CATSDLRSTEAFF
TRBJ2-3 TRBD1 few TRBV20-1 TGCAGTGCTAGAGCCCCACCCGGGACAGGGTCAAGTACGCAGTATTTT CSARAPPGTGSSTQYF
TRBJ1-2 NA few TRBV27 TGTGCCAGCAGTTTACGCGCCCCCTCGCTCCCGCGCTCTAACTATGGCTACACCTTC CASSLRAPSLPRSNYGYTF
TRBJ2-7 TRBD2 few TRBV7-9 TGTGCCAGCAGCTCCTGGACTAGCGGGAGTCCTAGCTCCTACGAGCAGTACTTC CASSSWTSGSPSSYEQYF
TRBJ2-3 NA NA TRBV9 TGTGCCAGCAGCGTAGCCCCCGGTTGGGGTGGCACAGATACGCAGTATTTT CASSVAPGWGGTDTQYF
TRBJ1-2 NA few TRBV29-1 TGCAGCGTTGAAAAAGGCTCACAGGGTGATGGCTACACCTTC CSVEKGSQGDGYTF
TRBJ2-5 TRBD1 NA TRBV12-3/TRBV12-4 TGTGCCAGCAGTTTGGGACAGGGGGCCGGGGAAGAGACCCAGTACTTC CASSLGQGAGEETQYF
TRBJ2-1 NA NA TRBV7-2 TGTGCCAGCAGCTTAGGAAGGGGGGACTTCCACAATGAGCAGTTCTTC CASSLGRGDFHNEQFF
TRBJ1-2 TRBD1 NA TRBV5-1 TGCGCCAGCAGCATCGAAGGGACAGGGGGCTTTCACACCTTC CASSIEGTGGFHTF
TRBJ1-4 NA NA TRBV21-1 TGTGCCAGCAGCGCAAAGGCTAATGAAAAACTGTTTTTT CASSAKANEKLFF
TRBJ2-1 TRBD1 NA TRBV7-2 TGTGCCAGCAGCGACACCGGGACAGGGGTTAATGAGCAGTTCTTC CASSDTGTGVNEQFF
TRBJ2-7 NA NA TRBV12-3/TRBV12-4 TGTGCCAGCATGGCAGGACAGCCCTACGAGCAGTACTTC CASMAGQPYEQYF
TRBJ1-2 NA few TRBV4-2 TGTGCCAGCAGCCGAACCGAAAAAGACGGAAACTATGGCTACACCTTC CASSRTEKDGNYGYTF
TRBJ2-4 TRBD1 few TRBV9 TGTGCCAGCAGCGCCGGACAGGGTGAAAACATTCAGTACTTC CASSAGQGENIQYF
TRBJ2-5 TRBD1 NA TRBV11-2 TGTGCCAGCAGCCGCATCGACAGGGGGGAGAAGACCCAGTACTTC CASSRIDRGEKTQYF